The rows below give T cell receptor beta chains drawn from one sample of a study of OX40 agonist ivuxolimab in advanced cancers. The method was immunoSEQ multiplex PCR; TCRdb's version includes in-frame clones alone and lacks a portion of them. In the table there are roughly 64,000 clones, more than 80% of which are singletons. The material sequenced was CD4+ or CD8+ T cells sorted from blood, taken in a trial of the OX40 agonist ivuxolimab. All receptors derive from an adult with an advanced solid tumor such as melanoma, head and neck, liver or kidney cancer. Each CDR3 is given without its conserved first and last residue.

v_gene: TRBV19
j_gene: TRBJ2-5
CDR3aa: ASSREQETQY

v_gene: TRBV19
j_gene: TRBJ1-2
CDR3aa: ASSISDRAGYGYT

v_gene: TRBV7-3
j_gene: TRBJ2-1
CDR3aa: ASSLRGTSSYNEQF

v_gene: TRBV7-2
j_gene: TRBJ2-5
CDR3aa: ASSLRRDLETQY

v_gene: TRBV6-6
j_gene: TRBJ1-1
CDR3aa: ASRGTGMNTEAF

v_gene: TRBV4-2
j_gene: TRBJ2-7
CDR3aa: ASSPRGLAGGRSYEQY

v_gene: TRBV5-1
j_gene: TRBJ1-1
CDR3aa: ASSLIRVGDTEAF

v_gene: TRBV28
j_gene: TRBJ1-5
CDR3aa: ASSSTGTRNQPQH

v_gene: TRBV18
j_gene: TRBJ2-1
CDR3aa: ASSPTSGRKF

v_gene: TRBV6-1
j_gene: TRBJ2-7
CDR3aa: ASSDGYSYEQY